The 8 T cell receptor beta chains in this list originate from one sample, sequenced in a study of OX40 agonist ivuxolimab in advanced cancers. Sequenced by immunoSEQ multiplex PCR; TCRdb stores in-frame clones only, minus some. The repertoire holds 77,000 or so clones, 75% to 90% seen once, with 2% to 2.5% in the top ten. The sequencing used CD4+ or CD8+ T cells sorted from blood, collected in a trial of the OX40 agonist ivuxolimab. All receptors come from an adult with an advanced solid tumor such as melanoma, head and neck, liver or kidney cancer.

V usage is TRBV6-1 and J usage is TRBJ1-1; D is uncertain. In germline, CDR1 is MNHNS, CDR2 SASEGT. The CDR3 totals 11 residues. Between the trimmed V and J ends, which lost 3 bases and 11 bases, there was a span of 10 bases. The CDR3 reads CASSDLDLAFF. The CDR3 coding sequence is TGTGCCAGCAGTGATTTGGACTTGGCTTTCTTT.

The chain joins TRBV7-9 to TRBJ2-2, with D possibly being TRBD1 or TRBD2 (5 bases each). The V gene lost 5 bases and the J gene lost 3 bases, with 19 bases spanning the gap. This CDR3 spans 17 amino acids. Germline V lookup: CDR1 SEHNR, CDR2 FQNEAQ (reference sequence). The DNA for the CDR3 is TGTGCCAGCAGCGTGCGAGAGGGACGTGACTACACCGGGGAGCTGTTTTTT. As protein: CASSVREGRDYTGELFF.

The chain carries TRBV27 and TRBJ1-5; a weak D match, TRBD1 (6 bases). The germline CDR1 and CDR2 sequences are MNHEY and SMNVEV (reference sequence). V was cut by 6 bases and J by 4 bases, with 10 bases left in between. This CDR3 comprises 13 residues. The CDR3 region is CASRPDRNQPQHF. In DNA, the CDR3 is TGTGCCAGCAGGCCCGACAGGAATCAGCCCCAGCATTTT.

The CDR3, as DNA: TGTGCCAGCAAAGTTTCGGGGAGGCAGATATTAGGCTACGAGCAGTACTTC. As protein: CASKVSGRQILGYEQYF. The rearrangement joins TRBV5-8 to TRBJ2-7; D may be TRBD2 (6 bases). The germline CDR1 and CDR2 sequences are SGHTS and YDEGEE. V gave up 6 bases and J gave up 3 bases, with 25 bases separating them. This CDR3 is 17 amino acids long.

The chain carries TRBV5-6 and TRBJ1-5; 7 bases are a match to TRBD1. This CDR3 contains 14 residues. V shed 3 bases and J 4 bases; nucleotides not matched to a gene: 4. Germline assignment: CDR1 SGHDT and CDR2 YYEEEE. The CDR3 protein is CASSSRQGNQPQHF. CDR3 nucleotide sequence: TGTGCCAGCAGCTCCCGACAGGGAAATCAGCCCCAGCATTTT.

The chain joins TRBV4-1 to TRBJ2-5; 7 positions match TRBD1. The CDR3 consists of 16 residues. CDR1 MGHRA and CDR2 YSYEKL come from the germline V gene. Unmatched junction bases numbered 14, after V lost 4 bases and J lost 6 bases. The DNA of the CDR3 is TGCGCCAGCAGCCCCTTAGGACAGGAAACGACGAAGACCCAGTACTTC. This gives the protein CASSPLGQETTKTQYF.

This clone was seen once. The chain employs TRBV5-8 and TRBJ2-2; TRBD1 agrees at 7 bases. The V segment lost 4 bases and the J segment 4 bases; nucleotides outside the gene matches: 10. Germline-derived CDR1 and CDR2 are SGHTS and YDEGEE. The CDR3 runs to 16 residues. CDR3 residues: CASSVNRGISTGELFF. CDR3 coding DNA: TGTGCCAGCAGCGTGAACAGGGGTATAAGCACCGGGGAGCTGTTTTTT.

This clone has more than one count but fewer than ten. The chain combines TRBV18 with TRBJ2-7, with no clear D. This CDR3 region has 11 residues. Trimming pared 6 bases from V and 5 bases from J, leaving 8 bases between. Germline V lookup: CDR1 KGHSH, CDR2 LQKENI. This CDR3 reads CASSPLDEQYF. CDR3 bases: TGTGCCAGCTCGCCCCTCGACGAGCAGTACTTC.